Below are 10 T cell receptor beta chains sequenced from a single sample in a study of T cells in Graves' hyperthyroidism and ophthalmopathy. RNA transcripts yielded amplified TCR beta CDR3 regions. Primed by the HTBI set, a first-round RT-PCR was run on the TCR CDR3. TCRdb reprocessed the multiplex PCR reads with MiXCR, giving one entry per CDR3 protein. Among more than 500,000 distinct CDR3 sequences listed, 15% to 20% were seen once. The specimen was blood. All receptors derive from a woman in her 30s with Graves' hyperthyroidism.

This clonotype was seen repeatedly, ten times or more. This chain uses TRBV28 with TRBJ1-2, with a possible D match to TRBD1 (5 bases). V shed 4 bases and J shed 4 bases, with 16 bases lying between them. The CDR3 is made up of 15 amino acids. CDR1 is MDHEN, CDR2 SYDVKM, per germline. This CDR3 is CASSSTGTGTYGYTF. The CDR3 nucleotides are TGTGCCAGCAGTTCGACCGGGACGGGAACCTATGGCTACACCTTC.

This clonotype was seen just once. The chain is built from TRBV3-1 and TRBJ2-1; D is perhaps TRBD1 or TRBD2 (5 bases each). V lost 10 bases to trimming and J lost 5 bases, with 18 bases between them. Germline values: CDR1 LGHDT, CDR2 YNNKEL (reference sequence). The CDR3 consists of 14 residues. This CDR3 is CATGTSSPHNEQFF. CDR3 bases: TGTGCCACCGGGACCTCATCCCCCCACAATGAGCAGTTCTTC.

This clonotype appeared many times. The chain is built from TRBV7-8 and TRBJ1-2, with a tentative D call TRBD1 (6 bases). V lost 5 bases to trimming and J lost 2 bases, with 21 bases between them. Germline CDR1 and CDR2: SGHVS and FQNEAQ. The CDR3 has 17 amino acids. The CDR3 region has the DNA TGTGCCAGCAGCCGCAGGGGAGAGGGGGGACGGAACTATGGCTACACCTTC. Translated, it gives CASSRRGEGGRNYGYTF.

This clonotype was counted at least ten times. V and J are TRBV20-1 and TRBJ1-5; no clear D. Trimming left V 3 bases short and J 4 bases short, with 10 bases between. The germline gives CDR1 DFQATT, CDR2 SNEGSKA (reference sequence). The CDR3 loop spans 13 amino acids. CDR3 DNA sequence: TGCAGTGCTAGTAAAGGCGGGAATCAGCCCCAGCATTTT. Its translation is CSASKGGNQPQHF.

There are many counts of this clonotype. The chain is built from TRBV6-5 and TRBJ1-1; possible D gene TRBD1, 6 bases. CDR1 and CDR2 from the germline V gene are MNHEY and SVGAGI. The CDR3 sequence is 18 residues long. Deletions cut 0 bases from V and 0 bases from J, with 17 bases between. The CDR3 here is CASSYSIPTQGLNTEAFF. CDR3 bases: TGTGCCAGCAGTTACTCGATACCGACACAGGGCCTGAACACTGAAGCTTTCTTT.

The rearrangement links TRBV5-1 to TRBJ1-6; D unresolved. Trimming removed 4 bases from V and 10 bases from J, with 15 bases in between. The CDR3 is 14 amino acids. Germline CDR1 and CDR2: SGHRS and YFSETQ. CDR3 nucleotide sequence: TGCGCCAGCAGCCCTGACTGGGAAGGATCACCCCTCCACTTT. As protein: CASSPDWEGSPLHF.

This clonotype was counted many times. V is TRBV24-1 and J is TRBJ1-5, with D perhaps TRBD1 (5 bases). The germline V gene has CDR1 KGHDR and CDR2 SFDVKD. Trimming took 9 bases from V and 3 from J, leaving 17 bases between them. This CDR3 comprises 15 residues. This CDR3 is CATQPRGFDNQPQHF. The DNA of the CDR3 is TGTGCCACCCAACCCCGGGGGTTTGACAATCAGCCCCAGCATTTT.

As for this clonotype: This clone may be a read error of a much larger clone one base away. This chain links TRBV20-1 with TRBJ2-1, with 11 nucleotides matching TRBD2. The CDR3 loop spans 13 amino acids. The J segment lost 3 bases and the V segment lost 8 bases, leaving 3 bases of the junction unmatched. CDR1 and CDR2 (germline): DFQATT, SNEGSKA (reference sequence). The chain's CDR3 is CSSGTSGYNEQFF. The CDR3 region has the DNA TGCAGTTCCGGGACTAGCGGCTACAATGAGCAGTTCTTC.

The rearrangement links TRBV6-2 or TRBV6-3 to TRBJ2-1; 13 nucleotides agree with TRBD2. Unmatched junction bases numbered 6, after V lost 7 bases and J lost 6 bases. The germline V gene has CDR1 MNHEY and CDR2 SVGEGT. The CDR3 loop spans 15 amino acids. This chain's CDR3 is CASTKGLAGSNEQFF. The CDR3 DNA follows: TGTGCCAGCACCAAGGGACTAGCGGGATCCAATGAGCAGTTCTTC.

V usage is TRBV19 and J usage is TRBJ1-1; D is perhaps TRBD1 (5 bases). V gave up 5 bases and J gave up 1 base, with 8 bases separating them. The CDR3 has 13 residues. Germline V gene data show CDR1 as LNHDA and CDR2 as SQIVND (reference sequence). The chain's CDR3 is CASSRQSNTEAFF. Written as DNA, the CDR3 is TGTGCCAGTAGTCGACAGTCGAACACTGAAGCTTTCTTT.